This TCR beta chain was recorded in a study of blood T cell repertoires in COVID-19. V lost 2 bases and J 7 bases, leaving 14 bases between the germline ends. The CDR3 consists of 15 residues. Germline-derived CDR1 and CDR2 are MGHDK and SYGVNS. Libraries were prepared by immunoSEQ multiplex PCR; TCRdb keeps only in-frame clonotypes and omits some of them. The sample contains approximately 430,000 clones, 70% to 90% of which appear only once. Sequencing was carried out using peripheral blood. The sequence derives from a woman aged 25 to 39 with active or convalescent COVID-19. The chain links TRBV25-1 to TRBJ1-4; D gene unclear. The CDR3 reads CASSERRTQLEKLFF. The CDR3 DNA reads as TGTGCCAGCAGTGAAAGGAGGACTCAGCTTGAAAAACTGTTTTTT. The full variable domain, in which reference TRBV25-1 and TRBJ1-4 provide the parts outside the CDR3, is EADIYQTPRYLVIGTGKKITLECSQTMGHDKMYWYQQDPGMELHLIHYSYGVNSTEKGDLSSESTVSRIRTEHFPLTLESARPSHTSQYLCASSERRTQLEKLFFGSGTQLSVL.